Following are 15 T cell receptor beta chains from one sample sequenced in a study of T cells after yellow fever vaccination. TCRdb reprocessed the 5' RACE reads with MiXCR, giving one entry per CDR3 protein. The table includes around 610,000 distinct CDR3 sequences, approximately 15% detected once. Sequencing was performed on PBMCs, taken on the day of the yellow fever booster vaccination. Receptors were obtained from a man aged 25 to 40 who received the YFV17D yellow fever vaccine.

This clonotype was detected a few times. The gene calls are TRBV12-3 or TRBV12-4 and TRBJ2-1; D is possibly TRBD1 (5 bases). The germline V and J ends were trimmed by 3 bases and 6 bases, with 21 bases remaining between them. The CDR3 has 17 amino acids. The CDR3 sequence: CASSFGHGSGAPNEQFF. The DNA for the CDR3 is TGTGCCAGCAGTTTTGGCCATGGATCTGGGGCCCCCAATGAGCAGTTCTTC.

DNA of the CDR3: TGTGCCAGCAGCTTAGTGAGGGGTGTCCAAGAGACCCAGTACTTC. It codes for CASSLVRGVQETQYF. The chain joins TRBV7-2 to TRBJ2-5; possibly TRBD1 or TRBD2 for D (5 bases each). This CDR3 is 15 amino acids long. V lost 1 base to trimming and J lost 1 base, with 10 bases between them. Germline lookup yields CDR1 SGHTA and CDR2 FQGNSA.

The table lists this clonotype with a few counts. This chain uses TRBV29-1 with TRBJ2-2; tentatively, D is TRBD2 (7 bases). In germline, CDR1 is SQVTM, CDR2 ANQGSEA. The CDR3 totals 14 residues. Trimming took 3 bases from V and 7 from J, leaving 15 bases between them. The CDR3 sequence: CSVEGGTRNGELFF. DNA for the CDR3: TGCAGCGTTGAGGGGGGGACAAGGAACGGGGAGCTGTTTTTT.

This clonotype came up a few times. The CDR3 bases are TGCAGTGCTAGAGATCCTAGCGGGAGGCACAATGAGCAGTTCTTC. Protein sequence: CSARDPSGRHNEQFF. J is TRBJ2-1 and V is TRBV20-1; 11 positions agree with TRBD2. V lost 0 bases and J lost 5; bases outside the gene matches: 3. Germline assignment: CDR1 DFQATT and CDR2 SNEGSKA (reference sequence). The CDR3 is made up of 15 amino acids.

This clonotype has just a few counts. This rearrangement joins TRBV7-2 to TRBJ1-2; 8 nucleotides agree with TRBD1. From germline, CDR1 is SGHTA and CDR2 FQGNSA. The CDR3 covers 15 residues. With 5 bases clipped from V and 8 bases from J, the junction kept 13 bases outside the gene matches. CDR3 coding DNA: TGTGCCAGCAGCACCTGGCAGGGACAGGCCGCGGGCTACACCTTC. Translating gives CASSTWQGQAAGYTF.

This clonotype was seen a handful of times. The CDR3 DNA reads TGTGCCAGCAGCTTAGCGGGCAGGGAGTACGAGCAGTACTTC. Protein: CASSLAGREYEQYF. The rearrangement joins TRBV7-6 to TRBJ2-7; D is tentatively TRBD1 or TRBD2 (5 bases each). This CDR3 is built from 14 residues. Germline V CDR1 and CDR2: SGHVS, FNYEAQ. Trimming cost V 0 bases and J 4 bases, with 10 bases left between them.

This clonotype was seen a handful of times. J is TRBJ2-2 and V is TRBV4-3, with 7 positions matching TRBD2. Trimming took 1 base from V and 3 from J; bases not matched to a gene: 5. CDR1 is LGHNA and CDR2 is YSLEER in the germline V gene. The CDR3 totals 16 residues. The CDR3 DNA sequence: TGCGCCAGCAGCCAAGGAGCGGGACTGTACACCGGGGAGCTGTTTTTT. It is translated as CASSQGAGLYTGELFF.

The gene calls are TRBV5-1 and TRBJ2-6, with D tentatively TRBD1 (6 bases). Trimming shortened V by 7 bases and J by 1 base, and 9 bases separated the two germline ends. The CDR3 contains 14 residues. Per germline, CDR1 SGHRS and CDR2 YFSETQ. The CDR3 DNA reads as TGCGCCAGCGAAACAGGGTCTGGGGCCAACGTCCTGACTTTC. This gives the protein CASETGSGANVLTF. Full variable domain (rest looked up from reference TRBV5-1 and TRBJ2-6): KAGVTQTPRYLIKTRGQQVTLSCSPISGHRSVSWYQQTPGQGLQFLFEYFSETQRNKGNFPGRFSGRQFSNSRSEMNVSTLELGDSALYLCASETGSGANVLTFGAGSRLTVL.

This clonotype showed up just a few times. V usage is TRBV6-5 and J usage is TRBJ1-5; 8 bases align to TRBD1. Trimming cost V 0 bases and J 3 bases; bases outside gene matches: 4. The CDR3 runs to 16 residues. Germline CDR1 is MNHEY and CDR2 is SVGAGI. DNA of the CDR3: TGTGCCAGCAGTTACTCAGGACAGGGCGACAATCAGCCCCAGCATTTT. Amino acid sequence: CASSYSGQGDNQPQHF.

This clonotype was seen many times. This chain links TRBV4-3 with TRBJ2-3, with TRBD2 identical over 8 bases. Germline trimming cut 0 bases from V and 3 bases from J; bases unmatched to any gene: 11. The germline V gene encodes CDR1 LGHNA and CDR2 YSLEER. The CDR3 has 18 residues. The CDR3 spells CASSQDHQRGRATDTQYF. The DNA of the CDR3 is TGCGCCAGCAGCCAAGATCATCAGCGGGGGCGAGCGACAGATACGCAGTATTTT.

This clonotype was counted a few times. The chain couples TRBV5-1 to TRBJ1-3; D gene uncertain. CDR1 SGHRS and CDR2 YFSETQ come from the germline V gene. Trimming took off 4 bases at V and 0 bases at J, with 11 bases between the two ends. This CDR3 comprises 15 residues. CDR3 DNA sequence: TGCGCCAGCAGCATGGACGGAACCTCTGGAAACACCATATATTTT. Protein product: CASSMDGTSGNTIYF.

The rearrangement links TRBV7-2 to TRBJ2-1; 11 nucleotides agree with TRBD2. The CDR3 is 16 amino acids. The ends lost 6 bases at V and 6 bases at J; junction bases unmatched: 10. The germline CDR1 and CDR2 sequences are SGHTA and FQGNSA. In nucleotides, the CDR3 is TGTGCCAGCAGTTCGGAGGGGACTAGCGGCTTCAATGAGCAGTTCTTC. Translation: CASSSEGTSGFNEQFF.

The V and J genes are TRBV5-1 and TRBJ2-1; TRBD2 might be the D (6 bases). The CDR3 runs 13 residues. The V gene lost 2 bases and the J gene lost 9 bases, with 12 bases spanning the gap. Germline values: CDR1 SGHRS, CDR2 YFSETQ. This CDR3 reads CASSFRRESEQFF. The CDR3 DNA reads as TGCGCCAGCAGCTTTAGACGGGAGTCTGAGCAGTTCTTC.

The V call is TRBV7-2, the J call TRBJ2-1; tentative D call: TRBD1 (6 bases). CDR3 length: 14 amino acids. Germline values: CDR1 SGHTA, CDR2 FQGNSA. Trimming cost V 1 base and J 9 bases, with 13 bases left between them. Written as DNA, the CDR3 is TGTGCCAGCAGCTTAGACAGGGTTTGGAGTGAGCAGTTCTTC. Protein product: CASSLDRVWSEQFF. Drawing the rest from reference TRBV7-2 and TRBJ2-1, the complete variable domain is GAGVSQSPSNKVTEKGKDVELRCDPISGHTALYWYRQSLGQGLEFLIYFQGNSAPDKSGLPSDRFSAERTGGSVSTLTIQRTQQEDSAVYLCASSLDRVWSEQFFGPGTRLTVL.

The DNA for the CDR3 is TGTGCCAGCAGTTTATCCTCCGGGCTCTATGGCTACACCTTC. Protein sequence: CASSLSSGLYGYTF. The rearrangement links TRBV27 to TRBJ1-2; D call uncertain. V lost 0 bases, J lost 4 bases, and 9 bases lay in between. In germline, CDR1 is MNHEY, CDR2 SMNVEV (reference sequence). The length of the CDR3 is 14 residues.